This T cell receptor (beta chain) was observed in a study of human T cells and chemical hapten exposure. Study as a whole: Alopecia areata, totalis and universalis patients, mostly female, were included.

Notes on the study in general: Expanded TCR sets contained significantly more large CDR3 similarity clusters than controls.

This clonotype was counted a few times. Its target is unknown. TCRdb independently ran MiXCR on the RACE reads; one entry per CDR3 protein. The sample includes around 100,000 distinct CDR3 sequences, over 9.5% of them seen just once. The CDR3 consists of 17 residues. Germline CDR1 reads LGHNA; CDR2 reads YSLEER. The trim removed 0 bases at V and 4 bases at J, leaving 9 bases unmatched. Sample time point: patch test 2, 6 weeks after DPC sensitization. Indicated treatment: therapeutic diphenylcyclopropenone sensitization with weekly scalp DPC. Alopecia patients deemed DPC-suitable, aged 18 to 70, excluding pregnancy.

The J gene is TRBJ1-2, the V gene TRBV4-3; 9 bases fit TRBD1. The TCR comes from a woman aged 40 to 50 with alopecia areata. Some clones in this sample may be carry-over from other donors' samples. The specimen comprised whole blood, sampled in connection with sensitization to the hapten diphenylcyclopropenone (DPC). DNA of the CDR3: TGCGCCAGCAGCCAAGATCTGACAGGGGGGTTTAGCTATGGCTACACCTTC. It specifies CASSQDLTGGFSYGYTF.